This record covers a single T cell receptor beta chain. V lost 5 bases and J lost 0; bases outside the gene matches: 17. The length of the CDR3 is 20 residues. Germline loops: CDR1 MNHNY, CDR2 SVGAGI (reference sequence). This record comes from a study of blood T cell repertoires in COVID-19. Per the study methods: Counts of nucleated cells, estimated from reference gene primer amplification, were obtained. TCRdb keeps only in-frame clones here, not all; method: immunoSEQ multiplex PCR. V and J calls and clone size follow that table, whereas D and trimming were derived from the DNA. The sample has some 120,000 clones, 75% to 90% seen once.

The chain couples TRBV6-6 to TRBJ2-1, with 9 positions matching TRBD1. Specimen: peripheral blood. The clonotype comes from a woman of 80 years or more with COVID-19, enrolled during active disease. In DNA, the CDR3 is TGTGCCAGCAGTCGGGTAACCGGGACAGGGAACAATCCCTCCTACAATGAGCAGTTCTTC. Translation: CASSRVTGTGNNPSYNEQFF.